Each of the 23 T cell receptor beta chains below was sequenced from the same sample in a study of T-cell reconstitution after alpha-beta-depleted transplantation in children. A library of TCRbeta sequences, prepared with unique molecular identifiers, was generated. TCRdb analysed the PCR reads with MiXCR anew, one entry per CDR3 protein. The sample shows approximately 640,000 distinct CDR3 sequences, 15% to 20% of them seen only once. The source material was PBMCs from the stem cell graft donor, sampled from the stem cell graft. These TCRs come from a human donor who donated a stem cell graft to a child with acute myeloid leukemia.

The rearrangement links TRBV20-1 to TRBJ2-1; 12 bases are a match to TRBD2. V shed 5 bases, J shed 0 bases, and the junction held 8 bases outside the gene matches. This CDR3 is built from 17 residues. Per germline, CDR1 DFQATT and CDR2 SNEGSKA (reference sequence). The CDR3 DNA reads as TGCAGTGCTGGAGGACTAGCGGGGTCTAGCTCCTACAATGAGCAGTTCTTC. It is translated as CSAGGLAGSSSYNEQFF.

This clonotype was seen only a few times. The rearrangement links TRBV4-1 to TRBJ1-5; 7 bases agree with TRBD1. CDR3 length equals 13 residues. V lost 4 bases, J lost 6 bases, and 3 bases stayed unmatched. Germline V CDR1 and CDR2: MGHRA, YSYEKL. This CDR3 reads CASSPQGLQPQHF. The CDR3 DNA sequence: TGCGCCAGCAGCCCACAGGGGCTTCAGCCCCAGCATTTT.

This clonotype was detected many times. The chain couples TRBV20-1 to TRBJ1-1; weak D call: TRBD1 (5 bases). The V gene's germline CDR1 is DFQATT and CDR2 SNEGSKA (reference sequence). This CDR3 contains 13 residues. V lost 3 bases, J lost 6 bases, and 14 bases lay in between. CDR3 sequence reads: CSASSGLVPEAFF. In nucleotides, the CDR3 is TGCAGTGCTAGTTCAGGGCTTGTTCCTGAAGCTTTCTTT.

The table lists this clonotype with many counts. This chain joins TRBV20-1 and TRBJ1-3; a possible D gene is TRBD1 (5 bases). V was cut by 6 bases and J by 0 bases, with 12 bases left in between. The CDR3 is 14 amino acids. Germline assignment: CDR1 DFQATT and CDR2 SNEGSKA (reference sequence). CDR3 protein: CSASRGYSGNTIYF. The CDR3 DNA follows: TGCAGTGCCTCTCGGGGCTACTCTGGAAACACCATATATTTT.

This chain uses TRBV3-1 with TRBJ1-6; the D is unclear. This CDR3 is built from 14 residues. With 3 bases removed from V and 8 bases from J, the gap between germline ends came to 11 bases. Germline V gene data show CDR1 as LGHDT and CDR2 as YNNKEL (reference sequence). The chain's CDR3 is CASSHDREDSPLHF. For the CDR3, the DNA is TGTGCCAGCAGCCATGACCGGGAGGATTCACCCCTCCACTTT.

This clonotype occurred a few times. This sequence joins TRBV20-1 and TRBJ2-6, with 7 bases aligning to TRBD1. The CDR3 is 15 residues long. With V trimmed by 5 bases and J by 1 base, 5 bases remained unmatched. From germline, CDR1 is DFQATT and CDR2 SNEGSKA (reference sequence). Written as DNA, the CDR3 is TGCAGTGCTCCGGGACAGTATTCTGGGGCCAACGTCCTGACTTTC. Its protein product is CSAPGQYSGANVLTF.

Only a few counts were recorded for this clonotype. The V call is TRBV11-2, the J call TRBJ2-7; D possibly corresponds to TRBD1 (5 bases). The V end was cut by 5 bases, the J end by 9 bases, with 17 bases between. CDR3 size: 13 residues. Germline CDR1 and CDR2: SGHAT and FQNNGV. The CDR3 nucleotides read TGTGCCAGCAGCCCCCAAGGGGTATCAGGGCAGTACTTC. This gives the protein CASSPQGVSGQYF.

At least ten counts were recorded for this clonotype. This chain uses TRBV12-3 or TRBV12-4 with TRBJ2-7; D not resolved. The CDR3 is made up of 11 amino acids. V was clipped by 5 bases and J by 6 bases, with 8 bases between them. CDR3 coding DNA: TGTGCCAGCAGTCCCGCTTTCGAGCAGTACTTC. Its protein product is CASSPAFEQYF.

The chain joins TRBV6-1 to TRBJ2-5; maybe TRBD1 (5 bases). The length of the CDR3 is 14 residues. Trimming shortened V by 7 bases and J by 1 base, and 13 bases separated the two germline ends. CDR1 and CDR2 (germline): MNHNS, SASEGT. CDR3 loop: CASILQEIQETQYF. The CDR3 nucleotides read TGTGCCAGCATTCTACAGGAGATCCAAGAGACCCAGTACTTC.

This clonotype has only a few counts. V is TRBV12-3 or TRBV12-4 and J is TRBJ1-5; D is unresolved. The CDR3 covers 15 residues. The ends were cut back, 5 bases at V and 4 bases at J, with 15 bases in the middle. The CDR3 sequence: CASSPGRAKNQPQHF. In DNA form, the CDR3 reads TGTGCCAGCAGTCCCGGACGGGCGAAAAATCAGCCCCAGCATTTT.

V and J are TRBV29-1 and TRBJ1-1; D is perhaps TRBD1 (6 bases). The V end lost 6 bases, the J end lost 0 bases, and 11 bases lay between the germline ends. The CDR3 runs to 13 residues. The germline V gene has CDR1 SQVTM and CDR2 ANQGSEA. The CDR3 here is CSVARDMNTEAFF. In nucleotides, the CDR3 is TGCAGCGTCGCGAGGGACATGAACACTGAAGCTTTCTTT. The full variable domain, completed using reference TRBV29-1 and TRBJ1-1, is SAVISQKPSRDICQRGTSLTIQCQVDSQVTMMFWYRQQPGQSLTLIATANQGSEATYESGFVIDKFPISRPNLTFSTLTVSNMSPEDSSIYLCSVARDMNTEAFFGQGTRLTVV.

The chain uses TRBV2 and TRBJ2-7; the D gene is possibly TRBD1 (5 bases). Between the trimmed V and J ends, which lost 3 bases and 0 bases, there was a span of 12 bases. The CDR3 has 15 residues. In germline, CDR1 is SNHLY, CDR2 FYNNEI. The CDR3 protein is CASSDSQGLSYEQYF. Written as DNA, the CDR3 is TGTGCCAGCAGTGACAGCCAGGGTCTCTCCTACGAGCAGTACTTC.

The chain combines TRBV12-3 or TRBV12-4 with TRBJ1-4; D gene ambiguous. V lost 3 bases and J 5 bases, leaving 13 bases between the germline ends. The CDR3 extends over 15 amino acids. CDR3 sequence reads: CASSFSEDGNEKLFF. The CDR3 nucleotides are TGTGCCAGCAGTTTCAGTGAGGACGGAAATGAAAAACTGTTTTTT.

This clonotype came up many times. The genes are TRBV20-1 and TRBJ2-2; D possibly corresponds to TRBD2 (6 bases). Germline values: CDR1 DFQATT, CDR2 SNEGSKA (reference sequence). V lost 0 bases and J lost 4, with 12 bases in between. The CDR3 has 15 amino acids. The CDR3 reads CSARDRRGITGELFF. In nucleotides, the CDR3 is TGCAGTGCTAGAGATAGGAGGGGAATCACCGGGGAGCTGTTTTTT.

The rearrangement links TRBV20-1 to TRBJ2-1; no definite D call. Germline V gene lookup returns CDR1 DFQATT and CDR2 SNEGSKA (reference sequence). Between the trimmed V and J ends, which lost 6 bases and 11 bases, there was a span of 14 bases. This CDR3 has 11 amino acids. The CDR3 protein is CSANELGQQFF. The CDR3 DNA is TGCAGTGCCAATGAATTAGGACAGCAGTTCTTC.

This clonotype was detected a few times. The gene calls are TRBV5-1 and TRBJ2-7; D uncertain. Trimming cost V 0 bases and J 6 bases, with 10 bases left between them. CDR1 and CDR2 (germline): SGHRS, YFSETQ. The CDR3 has 13 residues. The CDR3 protein is CASSLDNPCEQYV. CDR3 nucleotide sequence: TGCGCCAGCAGCTTGGACAACCCCTGCGAGCAGTACGTC.

The chain joins TRBV7-2 to TRBJ1-2; maybe TRBD1 (5 bases). CDR1 and CDR2 (germline): SGHTA, FQGNSA. V gave up 1 base and J gave up 4 bases, with 13 bases separating them. The CDR3 has 15 residues. The CDR3, as DNA: TGTGCCAGCAGCTTAGTCGCTGGGGCCACCTATGGCTACACCTTC. It encodes CASSLVAGATYGYTF.

This clonotype was recorded a few times. The V and J genes are TRBV5-6 and TRBJ2-4; 11 nucleotides agree with TRBD1. This CDR3 comprises 14 residues. J gave up 9 bases and V 2 bases, and 4 bases lay outside the gene matches. Germline values: CDR1 SGHDT, CDR2 YYEEEE. DNA of the CDR3: TGTGCCAGCAGCTTCGGGACAGGGGGGGGCATTCAGTACTTC. As protein: CASSFGTGGGIQYF.

The chain has TRBV6-1 and TRBJ2-7; maybe TRBD2 (6 bases). From germline, CDR1 is MNHNS and CDR2 SASEGT. CDR3 length equals 16 residues. The V end lost 5 bases, the J end lost 6 bases, and 23 bases lay between the germline ends. The CDR3 loop reads CASSLPVEGKSSEQYV. The CDR3 nucleotides read TGTGCCAGCAGTCTCCCGGTGGAGGGGAAGTCGTCCGAGCAGTACGTC.

The chain has TRBV5-1 and TRBJ1-6; D remains ambiguous. Germline CDR1 is SGHRS and CDR2 is YFSETQ. The CDR3 length is 16 residues. Trimming stripped 0 bases from V and 7 bases from J, with 14 bases between. The CDR3 nucleotides are TGCGCCAGCAGCTTGGCAGGCAGCCAAAGAAATTCACCCCTCCACTTT. Translated: CASSLAGSQRNSPLHF.

The rearrangement links TRBV7-8 to TRBJ2-1; 8 nucleotides match TRBD1. Unmatched junction bases numbered 11, after V lost 2 bases and J lost 8 bases. CDR1 is SGHVS, CDR2 FQNEAQ, per germline. The CDR3 length is 16 residues. As DNA, the CDR3 is TGTGCCAGCAGCTTAAGGCGGCAGGGGGCCGTCTATGAGCAGTTCTTC. Translating it yields CASSLRRQGAVYEQFF. The full variable domain, its missing parts supplied by reference TRBV7-8 and TRBJ2-1, is GAGVSQSPRYKVAKRGQDVALRCDPISGHVSLFWYQQALGQGPEFLTYFQNEAQLDKSGLPSDRFFAERPEGSVSTLKIQRTQQEDSAVYLCASSLRRQGAVYEQFFGPGTRLTVL.

The genes are TRBV20-1 and TRBJ1-5, with D unresolved. Germline values: CDR1 DFQATT, CDR2 SNEGSKA (reference sequence). The CDR3 runs to 14 residues. Trimming cost V 4 bases and J 4 bases, with 14 bases left between them. The DNA of the CDR3 is TGCAGTGCTAAAGGGCCCGGGGTTAATCAGCCCCAGCATTTT. Residues: CSAKGPGVNQPQHF.

There are a few counts of this clonotype. This rearrangement joins TRBV5-1 to TRBJ2-1, with D unresolved. V was clipped by 0 bases and J by 2 bases, with 12 bases between them. This CDR3 is 16 amino acids long. Germline loops: CDR1 SGHRS, CDR2 YFSETQ. This CDR3 is CASSLDSTTPYNEQFF. The CDR3 region has the DNA TGCGCCAGCAGCTTGGACAGTACTACACCCTACAATGAGCAGTTCTTC.